This T cell receptor (beta chain) was obtained from a study of OX40 agonist ivuxolimab in advanced cancers. Using immunoSEQ multiplex PCR, the repertoire was profiled, and TCRdb retains in-frame clones only, with some absent. The table shows around 70,000 clones, with approximately 82% occurring only once. This TCR was recovered from an adult with an advanced solid tumor such as melanoma, head and neck, liver or kidney cancer. Specimen: CD4+ or CD8+ T cells sorted from blood, collected in a trial of the OX40 agonist ivuxolimab.

The CDR3, as DNA: TGTGCCAGCAGCTATGAGGGGGCTAATGAAAAACTGTTTTTT. It translates to CASSYEGANEKLFF. The V gene is TRBV6-1, the J gene TRBJ1-4; possible D gene TRBD1, 6 bases. The CDR3 covers 14 residues. Germline V CDR1 and CDR2: MNHNS, SASEGT. Trimming left V 6 bases short and J 3 bases short, with 11 bases between.